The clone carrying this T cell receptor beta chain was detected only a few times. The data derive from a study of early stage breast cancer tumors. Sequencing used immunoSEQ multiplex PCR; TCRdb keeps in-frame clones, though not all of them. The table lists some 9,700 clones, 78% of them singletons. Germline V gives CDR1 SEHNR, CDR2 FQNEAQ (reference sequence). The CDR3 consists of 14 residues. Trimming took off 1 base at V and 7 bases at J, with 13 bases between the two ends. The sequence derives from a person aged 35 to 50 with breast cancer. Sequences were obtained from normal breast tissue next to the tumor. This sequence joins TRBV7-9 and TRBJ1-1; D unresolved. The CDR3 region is CASSLVIAGGEAFF. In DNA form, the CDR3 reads TGTGCCAGCAGCTTAGTTATTGCGGGTGGTGAAGCTTTCTTT.